One sample yielded the 12 T cell receptor beta chains listed below, sequenced in a study of vaccination effects on CD4 cells after COVID-19 (dated by TCRdb to 2021 to 2024). No antigens are known for them. The library was generated by the immunoSEQ multiplex PCR assay. Entries here come from immuneACCESS through TCRdb and include only in-frame sequences with V and J called. Some clones fail to appear in such tables; in the studies checked, an unresolved V gene covers under half of the shortfall, and the cause of the remainder is unknown. This sample gives tens of thousands of clones in total; approximately 70% of them show up just once. Of the sample, under 4.5% is held by the ten largest clones. In the ViraFEST assay, PBMC were stimulated with viral peptide pools, and TCR sequencing was then used to find antigen-specific CD4+ T cell clonotypes based on their expansion. After less than eleven days of culture, CD4+ T cells were isolated with the EasySep CD4+ T cell isolation kit. The absence of prior SARS-CoV-2 infection in healthy vaccine recipients was confirmed by negative nucleocapsid antibodies before and after vaccination.

This specimen consisted of CD4+ T cells from PBMCs cultured with HCoV-OC43 spike peptides, obtained before COVID-19 vaccination. The sample's cell subset or site label, decoded: HCoV-OC43 spike overlapping peptide pool stimulation. These receptors all come from a human donor who received a COVID-19 vaccine.

The chain joins TRBV12-3 or TRBV12-4 to TRBJ1-2; D gene ambiguous. V gave up 7 bases and J gave up 8 bases, with 11 bases separating them. This CDR3 comprises 11 residues. CDR3 nucleotides: TGTGCCAGCAAGTGGGAATTCGGCTACACCTTC. It specifies CASKWEFGYTF.

The chain recombines TRBV18 with TRBJ2-2, with 10 bases matching TRBD1. CDR1 is KGHSH and CDR2 is LQKENI in the germline V gene. This CDR3 is 16 amino acids long. J gave up 6 bases and V 6 bases, and 10 bases lay outside the gene matches. DNA for the CDR3: TGTGCCAGCTCTCCTGTTCGACAGGGGGCTGCCGGGGAGCTGTTTTTT. Translated: CASSPVRQGAAGELFF.

This chain connects TRBV7-9 to TRBJ1-2; weak D call: TRBD1 (6 bases). The V and J ends lost 5 bases and 4 bases respectively, with 11 bases between them. Per the germline V gene, CDR1 is SEHNR and CDR2 is FQNEAQ (reference sequence). The CDR3 consists of 13 residues. The CDR3 nucleotides read TGTGCCAGCAGCCAGGGACACCTCTATGGCTACACCTTC. It specifies CASSQGHLYGYTF.

This clone was seen more than once but under ten times. CDR3 nucleotides: TGTGCCAGCAGCTCGGGGACAGGGGGACTCTATGGCTACACCTTC. This codes for CASSSGTGGLYGYTF. V gene TRBV5-5 combines with J gene TRBJ1-2; 11 bases fit TRBD1. The CDR3 length is 15 residues. Germline CDR1 is SGHKS and CDR2 is YYEKEE (reference sequence). The V and J ends lost 3 bases and 4 bases, in that order; junction bases with no gene match: 5.

This clone has only a few counts. The chain links TRBV5-5 to TRBJ2-2; D call uncertain. V gave up 2 bases and J gave up 1 base, with 12 bases separating them. This CDR3 region has 16 residues. Per the germline V gene, CDR1 is SGHKS and CDR2 is YYEKEE (reference sequence). The CDR3 DNA follows: TGTGCCAGCAGCTTTGCAGACGTCATGAACACCGGGGAGCTGTTTTTT. This encodes CASSFADVMNTGELFF.

This clone has a handful of counts. V and J are TRBV19 and TRBJ1-5; 7 nucleotides match TRBD1. The junction had 1 base not matched to a gene; V was cut back by 9 bases and J by 2 bases. The CDR3 runs to 12 residues. In germline, CDR1 is LNHDA, CDR2 SQIVND (reference sequence). CDR3 sequence: CASGQGNQPQHF. The CDR3, as DNA: TGTGCCAGCGGACAGGGCAATCAGCCCCAGCATTTT.

This clone came up many times. This chain connects TRBV9 to TRBJ1-4; 7 nucleotides match TRBD1. Germline CDR1 is SGDLS and CDR2 is YYNGEE. The length of the CDR3 is 16 residues. Trimming took 2 bases from V and 3 from J; bases not matched to a gene: 7. The CDR3 loop is CASSVNPGTANEKLFF. In nucleotides, the CDR3 is TGTGCCAGCAGCGTTAACCCCGGGACAGCTAATGAAAAACTGTTTTTT.

The chain combines TRBV5-6 with TRBJ2-5; 10 bases fit TRBD2. V was pared by 3 bases and J by 5 bases, with 10 bases of the junction left unmatched. The CDR3 runs to 16 residues. The germline V gene has CDR1 SGHDT and CDR2 YYEEEE. CDR3 region: CASSSRLSGGEETQYF. For the CDR3, the DNA is TGTGCCAGCAGCTCAAGACTCAGCGGGGGGGAGGAGACCCAGTACTTC.

The chain combines TRBV27 with TRBJ1-5, with D perhaps matching TRBD1 (6 bases). Trimming took 4 bases from V and 6 from J, leaving 13 bases between them. Germline V gene data show CDR1 as MNHEY and CDR2 as SMNVEV (reference sequence). CDR3 length equals 14 residues. CDR3: CASSSTGLGQPQHF. DNA of the CDR3: TGTGCCAGCAGTTCTACAGGGTTGGGTCAGCCCCAGCATTTT.

The chain uses TRBV23-1 and TRBJ1-6; 10 bases match TRBD1. TRBV23-1 is designated an ORF whose function remains uncertain. The J segment lost 11 bases and the V segment lost 3 bases, leaving 10 bases of the junction unmatched. This CDR3 has 16 residues. The CDR3 DNA reads as TGCGCCAGCAGTCAGCCCCCGGGACAGGGGAACCCACCCCTCCACTTT. Translated: CASSQPPGQGNPPLHF.

The CDR3 sequence is CASSPGTSPLVGETQYF. CDR3 DNA: TGTGCCAGCAGCCCTGGGACTAGCCCCCTAGTAGGAGAGACCCAGTACTTC. The V gene is TRBV11-3, the J gene TRBJ2-5; 9 bases agree with TRBD2. V lost 5 bases, J lost 4 bases, and 14 bases stayed unmatched. Germline lookup yields CDR1 SGHNT and CDR2 YENEEA. The CDR3 is 17 amino acids.

This clone has a single count. The V gene is TRBV21-1, the J gene TRBJ1-3. TRBV21-1 corresponds to a pseudogene. This CDR3 contains 15 residues. CDR3 bases: TGTGCCAGCAGCCAACGTGGTACGGCCGGAAACACCATATATTTT. Translating it yields CASSQRGTAGNTIYF.